This T cell receptor (beta chain) was observed in a study of early T cells in non-severe SARS-CoV-2 infection. This clonotype was found a few times. TCRdb ran MiXCR on the 5' RACE reads and lists one entry per CDR3 protein. Among roughly 50,000 distinct CDR3 sequences listed, approximately 8% were seen once. Trimming pared 0 bases from V and 7 bases from J, leaving 10 bases between. This CDR3 comprises 14 residues. The germline gives CDR1 SGHVS, CDR2 FQNEAQ. Sequencing input: whole blood. The sequence was collected from an adult who was a healthcare worker with PCR-confirmed SARS-CoV-2 infection or an uninfected control (not recorded which). The chain has TRBV7-8 and TRBJ2-1, with D unresolved. The CDR3 region is CASSLASGWNEQFF. Here the CDR3 DNA reads TGTGCCAGCAGCTTAGCGTCGGGCTGGAATGAGCAGTTCTTC.